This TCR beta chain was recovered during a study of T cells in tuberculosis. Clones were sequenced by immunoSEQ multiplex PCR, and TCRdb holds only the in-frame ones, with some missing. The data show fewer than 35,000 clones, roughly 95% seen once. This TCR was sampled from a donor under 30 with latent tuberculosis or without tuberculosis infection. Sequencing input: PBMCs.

This chain's CDR3 is CASSLEIRGGQPQHF. CDR3 sequence (DNA): TGTGCCAGCAGCTTAGAAATAAGGGGTGGTCAGCCCCAGCATTTT. V is TRBV7-2 and J is TRBJ1-5; D may be TRBD1 (5 bases). The germline gives CDR1 SGHTA, CDR2 FQGNSA. The germline V and J ends were trimmed by 1 base and 6 bases, with 13 bases remaining between them. This CDR3 is built from 15 residues.